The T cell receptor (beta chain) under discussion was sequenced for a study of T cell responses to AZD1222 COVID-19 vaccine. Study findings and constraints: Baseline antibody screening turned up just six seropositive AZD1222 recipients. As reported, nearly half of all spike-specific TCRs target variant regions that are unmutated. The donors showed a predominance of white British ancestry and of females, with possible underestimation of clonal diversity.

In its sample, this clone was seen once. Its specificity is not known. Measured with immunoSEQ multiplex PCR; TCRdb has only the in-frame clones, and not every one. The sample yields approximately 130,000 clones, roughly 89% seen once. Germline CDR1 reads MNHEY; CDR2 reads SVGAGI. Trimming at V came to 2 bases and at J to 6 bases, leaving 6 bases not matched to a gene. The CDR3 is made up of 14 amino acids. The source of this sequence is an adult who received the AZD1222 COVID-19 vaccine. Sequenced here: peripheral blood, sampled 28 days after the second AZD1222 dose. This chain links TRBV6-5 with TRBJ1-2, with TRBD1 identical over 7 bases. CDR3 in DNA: TGTGCCAGCAGTTACCACGACAGGGTAGATGGCTACACCTTC. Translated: CASSYHDRVDGYTF.